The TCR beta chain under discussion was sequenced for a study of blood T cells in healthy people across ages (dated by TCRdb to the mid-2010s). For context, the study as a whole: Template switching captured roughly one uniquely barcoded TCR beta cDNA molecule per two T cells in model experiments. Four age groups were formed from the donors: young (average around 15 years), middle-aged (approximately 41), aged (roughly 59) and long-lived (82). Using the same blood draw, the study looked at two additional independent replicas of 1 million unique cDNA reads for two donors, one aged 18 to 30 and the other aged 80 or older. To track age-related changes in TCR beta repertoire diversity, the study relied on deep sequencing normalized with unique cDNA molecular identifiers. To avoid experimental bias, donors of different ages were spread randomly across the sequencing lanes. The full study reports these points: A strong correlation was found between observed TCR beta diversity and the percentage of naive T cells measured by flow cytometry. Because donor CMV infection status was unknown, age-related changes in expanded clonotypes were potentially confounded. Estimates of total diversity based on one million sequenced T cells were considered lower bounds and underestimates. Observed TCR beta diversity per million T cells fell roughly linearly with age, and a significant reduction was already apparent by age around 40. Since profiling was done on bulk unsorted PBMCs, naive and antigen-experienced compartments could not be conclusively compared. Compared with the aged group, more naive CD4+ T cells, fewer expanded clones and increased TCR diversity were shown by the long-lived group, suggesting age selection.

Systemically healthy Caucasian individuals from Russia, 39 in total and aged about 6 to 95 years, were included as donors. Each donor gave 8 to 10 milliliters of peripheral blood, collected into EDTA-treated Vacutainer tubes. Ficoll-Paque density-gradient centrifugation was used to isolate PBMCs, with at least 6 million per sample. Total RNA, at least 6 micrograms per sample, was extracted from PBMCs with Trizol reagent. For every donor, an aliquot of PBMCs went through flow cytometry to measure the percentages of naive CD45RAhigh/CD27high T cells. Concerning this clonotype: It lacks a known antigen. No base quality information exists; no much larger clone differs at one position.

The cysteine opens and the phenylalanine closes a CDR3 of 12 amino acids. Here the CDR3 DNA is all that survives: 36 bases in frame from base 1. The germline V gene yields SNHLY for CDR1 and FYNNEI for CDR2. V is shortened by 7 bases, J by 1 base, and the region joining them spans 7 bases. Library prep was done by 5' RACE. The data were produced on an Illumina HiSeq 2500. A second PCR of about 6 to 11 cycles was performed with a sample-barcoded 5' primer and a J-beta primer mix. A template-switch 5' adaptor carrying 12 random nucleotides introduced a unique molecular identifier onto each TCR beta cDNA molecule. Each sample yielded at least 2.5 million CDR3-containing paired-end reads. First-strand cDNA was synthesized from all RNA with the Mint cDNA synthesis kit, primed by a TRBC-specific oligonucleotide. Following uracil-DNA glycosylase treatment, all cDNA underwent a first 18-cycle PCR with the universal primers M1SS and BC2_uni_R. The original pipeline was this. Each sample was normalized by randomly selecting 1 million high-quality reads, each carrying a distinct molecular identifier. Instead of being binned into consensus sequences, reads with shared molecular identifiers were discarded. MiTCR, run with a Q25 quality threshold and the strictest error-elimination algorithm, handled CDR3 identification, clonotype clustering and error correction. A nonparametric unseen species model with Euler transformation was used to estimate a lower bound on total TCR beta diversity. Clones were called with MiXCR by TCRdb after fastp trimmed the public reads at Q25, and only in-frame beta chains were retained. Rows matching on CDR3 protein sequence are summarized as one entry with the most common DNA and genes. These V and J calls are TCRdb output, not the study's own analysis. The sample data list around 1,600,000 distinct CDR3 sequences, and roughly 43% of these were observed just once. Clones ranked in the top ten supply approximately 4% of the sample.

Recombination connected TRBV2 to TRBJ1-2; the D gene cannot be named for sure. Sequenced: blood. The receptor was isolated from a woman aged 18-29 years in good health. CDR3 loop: CASKTDNYGYTF. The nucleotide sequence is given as TGTGCCAGCAAGACGGATAACTATGGCTACACCTTC.